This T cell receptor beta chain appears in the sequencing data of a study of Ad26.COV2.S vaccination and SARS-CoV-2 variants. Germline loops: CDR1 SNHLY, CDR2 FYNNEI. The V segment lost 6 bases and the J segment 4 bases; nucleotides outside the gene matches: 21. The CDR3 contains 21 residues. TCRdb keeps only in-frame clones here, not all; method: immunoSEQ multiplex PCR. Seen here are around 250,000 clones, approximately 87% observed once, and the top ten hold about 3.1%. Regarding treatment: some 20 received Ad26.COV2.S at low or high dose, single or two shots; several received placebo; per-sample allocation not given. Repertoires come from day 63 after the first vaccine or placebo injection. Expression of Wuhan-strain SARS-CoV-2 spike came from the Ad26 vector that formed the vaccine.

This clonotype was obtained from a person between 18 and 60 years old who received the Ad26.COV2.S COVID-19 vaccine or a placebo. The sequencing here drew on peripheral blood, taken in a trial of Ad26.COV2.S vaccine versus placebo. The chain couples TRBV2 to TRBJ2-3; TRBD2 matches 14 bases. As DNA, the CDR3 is TGTGCCAGCAGCTATCTCAGGGGAGCGGGACTAGCGGGAGTGTATTCAGATACGCAGTATTTT. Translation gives CASSYLRGAGLAGVYSDTQYF. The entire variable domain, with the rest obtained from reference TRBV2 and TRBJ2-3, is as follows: EPEVTQTPSHQVTQMGQEVILRCVPISNHLYFYWYRQILGQKVEFLVSFYNNEISEKSEIFDDQFSVERPDGSNFTLKIRSTKLEDSAMYFCASSYLRGAGLAGVYSDTQYFGPGTRLTVL.